This T cell receptor (beta chain) originates from a study of circulating tumor DNA in untreated peripheral T-cell lymphoma. Study-level background: Serial serum during treatment, plus baseline serum, was used to track tumor TCR clonotype ctDNA. Regarding the study as a whole: In about 80% of patients, tumor-specific clonotypes were identified. Detectable ctDNA after therapy showed a trend toward worse survival. In two patients, ctDNA persisted after therapy without relapse for roughly 10 years.

The germline gives CDR1 SGHTA, CDR2 FQGNSA. V was shortened by 1 base and J by 1 base, with 9 bases between the two germline ends. The CDR3 has 15 amino acids. Remarks on this clone: Its antigen is undetermined.

TCRdb's copy holds only in-frame clones and misses some; the assay was immunoSEQ multiplex PCR. Among about 450 clones listed, over 60% were seen once. The receptor was derived from a human donor with peripheral T-cell lymphoma. What was sequenced was cell-free DNA from blood serum. The chain recombines TRBV7-2 with TRBJ2-3; D tentatively fits TRBD1 or TRBD2 (6 bases each). The CDR3 protein is CASSLGGAGTDTQYF. CDR3 DNA sequence: TGTGCCAGCAGCTTAGGGGGGGCGGGCACAGATACGCAGTATTTT.